These 25 T cell receptor beta chains came from one sample sequenced in a study of blood T cell repertoires in COVID-19. Here immunoSEQ multiplex PCR was the method, and the copy in TCRdb shows in-frame clones only, minus some. The table includes fewer than 250,000 clones, about 80% detected once. The specimen was peripheral blood. The receptors were gathered from a man between 60 and 70 years old with acute or convalescent COVID-19.

The CDR3 reads CASRRENQPQHF. The CDR3 nucleotides are TGTGCCAGCAGACGGGAAAATCAGCCCCAGCATTTT. The chain recombines TRBV6-5 with TRBJ1-5, with D unclear. Trimming took off 6 bases at V and 4 bases at J, with 7 bases between the two ends. CDR3 length equals 12 residues. In germline, CDR1 is MNHEY, CDR2 SVGAGI.

The rearrangement links TRBV4-3 to TRBJ1-4; tentatively, D is TRBD1 (6 bases). Germline V gene data show CDR1 as LGHNA and CDR2 as YSLEER. Trimming left V 0 bases short and J 5 bases short, with 16 bases between. The CDR3 extends over 17 amino acids. The CDR3 DNA reads TGCGCCAGCAGCCAAGATCGGGGGGCGGCGGGGAATGAAAAACTGTTTTTT. Translating gives CASSQDRGAAGNEKLFF.

The V gene is TRBV5-1, the J gene TRBJ2-1, with 11 bases matching TRBD2. This CDR3 comprises 17 residues. V gave up 4 bases and J gave up 8 bases; unmatched junction bases: 14. CDR1 SGHRS and CDR2 YFSETQ come from the germline V gene. CDR3 bases: TGCGCCAGCAGCCTCGGACTACTAGCGGGAGTTAGGGATGAGCAGTTCTTC. Translation: CASSLGLLAGVRDEQFF.

The gene calls are TRBV25-1 and TRBJ1-2; 7 nucleotides match TRBD1. The V gene end was trimmed by 9 bases and the J gene end by 4 bases; junction bases not matched to a gene: 5. The CDR3 spans 12 residues. CDR1 and CDR2 (germline): MGHDK, SYGVNS. The DNA for the CDR3 is TGTGCCAGTGAAGGACAGGTCTATGGCTACACCTTC. Translation gives CASEGQVYGYTF.

For this clone: A read error may produce the germline difference seen at one junction end. The V gene is TRBV4-3, the J gene TRBJ2-7; the match to TRBD1 covers 8 bases. There are 15 residues in the CDR3. Germline lookup yields CDR1 LGHNA and CDR2 YSLEER. CDR3: CPSRRRQGSPYEQYF. CDR3 DNA sequence: TGCCCCAGCCGCCGACGACAGGGGAGCCCCTACGAGCAGTACTTC.

The J gene is TRBJ2-7, the V gene TRBV21-1; the listed D gene, TRBD1, was not tested against the DNA. TRBV21-1 constitutes a pseudogene. The CDR3 sequence is 16 residues long. The CDR3 protein is CASSKAKTDRTYEQYF. For the CDR3, the DNA is TGTGCCAGCAGCAAAGCCAAAACGGACAGGACCTACGAGCAGTACTTC.

V gene TRBV7-9 combines with J gene TRBJ2-2; tentatively, D is TRBD2 (6 bases). The germline V and J ends were trimmed by 3 bases and 6 bases, with 11 bases remaining between them. The CDR3 loop spans 14 amino acids. CDR1 and CDR2 from the germline V gene are SEHNR and FQNEAQ (reference sequence). The CDR3 DNA follows: TGTGCCAGCAGCTTTGGAGGGCTCCCCGGGGAGCTGTTTTTT. Its protein product is CASSFGGLPGELFF.

V gene TRBV4-3 combines with J gene TRBJ1-2; 8 positions agree with TRBD1. Trimming removed 5 bases from V and 8 bases from J; junction bases left unmatched: 13. This CDR3 is 15 amino acids long. Per germline, CDR1 LGHNA and CDR2 YSLEER. In DNA form, the CDR3 reads TGCGCCAGCAGCGCTTACGGGACAGGACCCACGGGCTACACCTTC. It codes for CASSAYGTGPTGYTF.

In this sample, this clone turned up a few times. The chain couples TRBV6-5 to TRBJ1-1; 7 bases fit TRBD1. The CDR3 length is 13 residues. V trimming: 5 bases; J trimming: 4 bases; junction bases outside the gene matches: 4. Germline-derived CDR1 and CDR2 are MNHEY and SVGAGI. CDR3 sequence reads: CASSQQGSTEAFF. The CDR3 nucleotides read TGTGCCAGCAGTCAACAGGGGAGCACTGAAGCTTTCTTT.

The chain is built from TRBV6-1 and TRBJ1-1, with 8 bases fitting TRBD1. V lost 3 bases, J lost 7 bases, and 7 bases stayed unmatched. CDR3 length: 14 amino acids. Germline V lookup: CDR1 MNHNS, CDR2 SASEGT. The CDR3 coding sequence is TGTGCCAGCAGTGATTCAGGGGGCATAAATGAAGCTTTCTTT. It yields the protein CASSDSGGINEAFF.

The CDR3 protein is CASSGGTGGYSPLHF. For the CDR3, the DNA is TGTGCCAGCAGTGGGGGGACAGGGGGATACTCACCCCTCCACTTT. V usage is TRBV27 and J usage is TRBJ1-6; TRBD1 aligns across 11 bases. The length of the CDR3 is 15 residues. Unmatched junction bases numbered 7, after V lost 5 bases and J lost 10 bases. Germline CDR1 reads MNHEY; CDR2 reads SMNVEV (reference sequence).

J is TRBJ1-4 and V is TRBV28; 10 bases agree with TRBD1. J lost 6 bases, V lost 2 bases, and 18 bases had no gene match. The CDR3 covers 20 residues. In germline, CDR1 is MDHEN, CDR2 SYDVKM. The DNA of the CDR3 is TGTGCCAGCAGTTTAAACCCCGGGACAGGGGTTTTGCTAGCGGATGAAAAACTGTTTTTT. The encoded protein is CASSLNPGTGVLLADEKLFF.

The chain joins TRBV27 to TRBJ1-4; the D gene is possibly TRBD1 (5 bases). Germline CDR1 and CDR2: MNHEY and SMNVEV (reference sequence). Trimming stripped 5 bases from V and 12 bases from J, with 16 bases between. This CDR3 is 13 amino acids long. The CDR3 protein is CASSPGERGQLFF. CDR3 nucleotides: TGTGCCAGCAGTCCGGGGGAGAGGGGCCAACTGTTTTTT.

About this clone: At the DNA level, this CDR3 is encoded by other sequences in the same sample as well. The chain carries TRBV2 and TRBJ1-5; TRBD1 aligns across 7 bases. CDR3 length: 15 amino acids. V dropped 0 bases and J dropped 1; count of bases not matched to a gene: 0. Germline CDR1 and CDR2: SNHLY and FYNNEI. Here the CDR3 DNA reads TGTGCCAGCAGTGAAGCCAGGGGGAGCAATCAGCCCCAGCATTTT. Translation gives CASSEARGSNQPQHF.

The V call is TRBV2, the J call TRBJ2-1; 8 bases match TRBD2. V lost 7 bases to trimming and J lost 10 bases; unmatched junction nucleotides: 9. The germline CDR1 and CDR2 sequences are SNHLY and FYNNEI. This CDR3 spans 13 amino acids. The CDR3 is CASTGLVNGEQFF. CDR3 in DNA: TGTGCCAGCACGGGACTAGTTAACGGCGAGCAGTTCTTC.

A few counts support this clone. J is TRBJ2-7 and V is TRBV9; 7 nucleotides agree with TRBD1. This CDR3 is 15 amino acids long. Germline trimming cut 4 bases from V and 5 bases from J; bases unmatched to any gene: 12. In germline, CDR1 is SGDLS, CDR2 YYNGEE. CDR3 nucleotides: TGTGCCAGCAGCATCCGACAGGGATCCAACCACGAGCAGTACTTC. Protein sequence: CASSIRQGSNHEQYF.

This rearrangement joins TRBV6-5 to TRBJ2-1, with a tentative D call TRBD1 (7 bases). CDR1 and CDR2 from the germline V gene are MNHEY and SVGAGI. V lost 6 bases and J 9 bases, leaving 18 bases between the germline ends. CDR3 length: 14 residues. The CDR3 here is CASRETGRNGEQFF. The CDR3 region has the DNA TGTGCCAGCAGGGAGACAGGGAGGAACGGTGAGCAGTTCTTC.

The V gene is TRBV7-3, the J gene TRBJ2-3; D is perhaps TRBD2 (6 bases). Between the trimmed V and J ends, which lost 0 bases and 4 bases, there was a span of 14 bases. CDR3 size: 16 residues. The germline CDR1 and CDR2 sequences are SGHTA and FQGTGA. The CDR3 nucleotides read TGTGCCAGCAGCTTAACGCTTTTGGGGGGAGCAGATACGCAGTATTTT. Translation: CASSLTLLGGADTQYF.

The table lists this clone with many counts. This sample includes further DNA sequences coding for the same CDR3. DNA for the CDR3: TGCGCCAGCAGCTTAGAATCAGGGGTGAACACCGGGGAGCTGTTTTTT. Translating it yields CASSLESGVNTGELFF. The gene calls are TRBV5-1 and TRBJ2-2, with D maybe TRBD1 (6 bases). CDR1 SGHRS and CDR2 YFSETQ come from the germline V gene. CDR3 size: 16 residues. The ends were cut back, 2 bases at V and 1 base at J, with 12 bases in the middle.

The chain is built from TRBV2 and TRBJ1-6; 9 bases match TRBD1. The CDR3 spans 14 residues. CDR1 and CDR2 from the germline V gene are SNHLY and FYNNEI. Trimming at V came to 10 bases and at J to 4 bases, leaving 5 bases not matched to a gene. The CDR3 is CATLTGGYNSPLHF. The CDR3 nucleotides read TGTGCCACCTTGACAGGGGGATATAATTCACCCCTCCACTTT.

The V and J genes are TRBV7-9 and TRBJ1-5; no definite D call. Trimming removed 5 bases at V and 3 bases at J, with 26 bases between. This CDR3 is 19 amino acids long. Looked up from germline, CDR1 is SEHNR and CDR2 is FQNEAQ (reference sequence). CDR3 protein: CASSPDLVIFRRDNQPQHF. The CDR3 DNA reads TGTGCCAGCAGCCCCGACCTTGTAATTTTCCGACGGGACAATCAGCCCCAGCATTTT. Full variable domain (remainder filled in from reference TRBV7-9 and TRBJ1-5): DTGVSQNPRHKITKRGQNVTFRCDPISEHNRLYWYRQTLGQGPEFLTYFQNEAQLEKSRLLSDRFSAERPKGSFSTLEIQRTEQGDSAMYLCASSPDLVIFRRDNQPQHFGDGTRLSIL.

This chain uses TRBV7-9 with TRBJ1-2; 8 bases are a match to TRBD1. V dropped 5 bases and J dropped 8; count of bases not matched to a gene: 10. Germline V gene sequence: CDR1 SEHNR, CDR2 FQNEAQ (reference sequence). This CDR3 comprises 14 residues. DNA of the CDR3: TGTGCCAGCAGCCCGATGACAGGGGAAGACGGCTACACCTTC. Translated, it gives CASSPMTGEDGYTF.

This chain uses TRBV11-1 with TRBJ2-1; 7 nucleotides agree with TRBD2. CDR1 SGHAT and CDR2 FQDESV come from the germline V gene (reference sequence). The CDR3 sequence is 16 residues long. V was pared by 5 bases and J by 0 bases, with 7 bases of the junction left unmatched. This CDR3 is CASSPLAGSSYNEQFF. CDR3 coding DNA: TGTGCCAGCAGCCCATTAGCGGGCAGCTCCTACAATGAGCAGTTCTTC.

This clone was observed a handful of times. This sequence joins TRBV5-8 and TRBJ1-1, with D maybe TRBD1 (6 bases). V was cut by 0 bases and J by 2 bases, with 11 bases left in between. Germline CDR1 is SGHTS and CDR2 is YDEGEE. The CDR3 runs to 15 residues. Here the CDR3 reads CASSLVGRGNTEAFF. CDR3 bases: TGTGCCAGCAGCTTGGTGGGCAGGGGTAACACTGAAGCTTTCTTT.

A single count supports this clone. The V and J genes are TRBV30 and TRBJ1-5; a possible D gene is TRBD1 (5 bases). Deletions cut 1 base from V and 6 bases from J, with 10 bases between. The CDR3 is made up of 13 amino acids. Germline V gene sequence: CDR1 GTSNPN, CDR2 SVGIG (reference sequence). CDR3 protein: CAWSEQVSQPQHF. CDR3 nucleotide sequence: TGTGCCTGGAGTGAACAGGTGTCTCAGCCCCAGCATTTT.